This TCR beta chain was profiled in a study of shared clonotypes between healthy human individuals. About the study: CD4 naive and CD4 memory each took three plates per donor, while CD8 naive took two and CD8 memory one.

The study, taken as a whole, reports: In the sorted subsets, rarefaction showed sequencing was incomplete despite large depth. Clonotype sharing among donors was thought likely to change with sequencing depth.

In regard to this clone: Its specificity is unknown.

Deep was the level at which the assay was run. The repertoire was sequenced with immunoSEQ multiplex PCR; TCRdb's copy has only in-frame clones and lacks some. This sample has about 2.1 million clones, with around 93% found just once. The naive CD8 fraction comprised CD45RO-negative cells positively selected for CCR7 and excluded terminally differentiated effector memory CD45RA+ cells. V lost 5 bases to trimming and J lost 6 bases, with 11 bases between them. The germline V gene has CDR1 SQVTM and CDR2 ANQGSEA. This CDR3 spans 12 amino acids. Source material: naive CD8+ T cells from PBMCs. The V and J genes are TRBV29-1 and TRBJ2-1; D gene uncertain. The clonotype comes from a man aged 18 to 29 in good health. Some clones in this sample may be carry-over from other donors' samples. This chain's CDR3 is CSVILSSNEQFF. For the CDR3, the DNA is TGCAGCGTTATACTCTCTAGCAATGAGCAGTTCTTC.